This T cell receptor (beta chain) was found in a study of blood T cells in healthy people across ages. Study-level points and caveats: Unsorted PBMC material precluded a definitive naive versus antigen-experienced comparison.

Regarding this clonotype: What it binds is not known.

The second PCR ran roughly 7 to 12 cycles with a sample-barcoded 5' primer and J-beta primers. The authors tagged each cDNA molecule using a template-switch adaptor with 12 random nucleotides. TCRdb independently ran MiXCR on the 5' RACE reads; one entry per CDR3 protein. The sample records 1.5 million or so distinct CDR3 sequences, 35% to 45% being singletons. Germline CDR1 is SQVTM and CDR2 is ANQGSEA. With 3 bases clipped from V and 7 bases from J, the junction kept 6 bases outside the gene matches. This CDR3 is built from 13 residues. This receptor was identified in a young woman in good health. The chain is built from TRBV29-1 and TRBJ2-7, with 10 positions matching TRBD1. What was sequenced was blood. The CDR3 DNA sequence: TGCAGCGTTGAGGGGGGACAGGGGTTTGAGCAGTACTTC. Its translation is CSVEGGQGFEQYF.